The T cell receptor (beta chain) under discussion was sequenced for a study of regulatory T cells in long-lasting Graves disease. Study-wide results and limits: Favoring TRBV28, TRBJ1-2 and TRBJ2-5 was a feature seen in persistent disease.

This clonotype showed up just a few times. Its specificity is not known. TCR beta libraries were built with iRepertoire HTBI primers and Arm-PCR of CDR3 regions. From the multiplex PCR reads, TCRdb called clonotypes with MiXCR, one entry per CDR3 protein. The table has 300,000 to 400,000 distinct CDR3 sequences, 18% seen once. The time point: newly diagnosed GD, antithyroid drugs for less than 3 months. Generation of the TCR library employed RNA extracted from PBMCs. Trimming shortened V by 0 bases and J by 6 bases, and 13 bases separated the two germline ends. CDR3 length equals 14 residues. Germline assignment: CDR1 SGHRS and CDR2 YFSETQ.

The receptor was isolated from a female donor with Graves disease. The sequences come from peripheral blood mononuclear cells (PBMCs), collected at new diagnosis, from a patient treated with antithyroid drugs. The chain couples TRBV5-1 to TRBJ2-7, with a possible D match to TRBD1 (5 bases). CDR3 bases: TGCGCCAGCAGCTTGGGTCGGCAGGGCGGCGAGCAGTACTTC. Translation: CASSLGRQGGEQYF. The full variable domain, with the rest looked up from reference TRBV5-1 and TRBJ2-7, is KAGVTQTPRYLIKTRGQQVTLSCSPISGHRSVSWYQQTPGQGLQFLFEYFSETQRNKGNFPGRFSGRQFSNSRSEMNVSTLELGDSALYLCASSLGRQGGEQYFGPGTRLTVT.